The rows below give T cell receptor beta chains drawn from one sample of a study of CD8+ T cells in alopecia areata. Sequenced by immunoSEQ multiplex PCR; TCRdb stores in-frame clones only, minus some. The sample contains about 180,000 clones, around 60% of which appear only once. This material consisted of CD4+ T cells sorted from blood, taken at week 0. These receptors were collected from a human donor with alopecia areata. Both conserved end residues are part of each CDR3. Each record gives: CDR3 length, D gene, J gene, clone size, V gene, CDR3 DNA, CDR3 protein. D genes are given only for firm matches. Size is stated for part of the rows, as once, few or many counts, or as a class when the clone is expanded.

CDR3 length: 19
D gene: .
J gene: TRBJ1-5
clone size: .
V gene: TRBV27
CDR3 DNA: TGTGCCAGCAGTTTTAGTGGGGGCGCGGGGGTGTTAGGCAATCAGCCCCAGCATTTT
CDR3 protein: CASSFSGGAGVLGNQPQHF

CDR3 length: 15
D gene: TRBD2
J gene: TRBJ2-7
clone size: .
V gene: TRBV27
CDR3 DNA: TGTGCCAGCAGTTTACTAGCGGGGGGGGCCTACGAGCAGTACTTC
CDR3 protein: CASSLLAGGAYEQYF

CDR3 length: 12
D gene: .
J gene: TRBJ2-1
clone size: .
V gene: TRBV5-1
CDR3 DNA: TGCGCCAGCAGCTTGCGGGGTGATGAGCAGTTCTTC
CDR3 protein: CASSLRGDEQFF

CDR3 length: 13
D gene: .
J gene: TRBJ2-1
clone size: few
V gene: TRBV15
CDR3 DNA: TGTGCCACCAGGCCGGGGTCCTACAATGAGCAGTTCTTC
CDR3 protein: CATRPGSYNEQFF

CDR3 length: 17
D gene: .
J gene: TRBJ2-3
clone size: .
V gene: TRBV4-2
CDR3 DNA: TGTGCCAGCAGCCCTAAAAAGACAGGAGCTAGCACAGATACGCAGTATTTT
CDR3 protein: CASSPKKTGASTDTQYF

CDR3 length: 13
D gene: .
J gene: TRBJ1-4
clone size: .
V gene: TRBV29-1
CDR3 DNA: TGCAGCGTTAAGACCATTATGCGGGAAAAACTGTTTTTT
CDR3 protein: CSVKTIMREKLFF

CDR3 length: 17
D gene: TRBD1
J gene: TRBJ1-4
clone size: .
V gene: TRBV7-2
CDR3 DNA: TGTGCCAGCAGTACCTTAGGGTCCCTAGAACAGGGGAGAAAACTGTTTTTT
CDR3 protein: CASSTLGSLEQGRKLFF

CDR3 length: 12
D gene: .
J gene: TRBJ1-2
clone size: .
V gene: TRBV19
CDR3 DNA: TGTGCCAGTAGGGCCGGGTTCGATGGCTACACCTTC
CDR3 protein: CASRAGFDGYTF

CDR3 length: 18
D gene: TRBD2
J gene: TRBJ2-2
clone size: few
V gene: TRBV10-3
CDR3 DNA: TGTGCCACCAAGAGTCGGGCTGGACTAGCGGGGCACACCGGGGAGCTGTTTTTT
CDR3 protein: CATKSRAGLAGHTGELFF

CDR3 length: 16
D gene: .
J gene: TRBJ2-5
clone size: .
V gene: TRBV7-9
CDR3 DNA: TGTGCCAGCAGCTTAGGGGTTCTAGCACCCCCAGAGACCCAGTACTTC
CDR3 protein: CASSLGVLAPPETQYF

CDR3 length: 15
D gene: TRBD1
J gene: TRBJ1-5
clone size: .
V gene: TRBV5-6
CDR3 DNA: TGTGCCAGCAGCCGAACAGGGGGGGCAAATCAGCCCCAGCATTTT
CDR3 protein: CASSRTGGANQPQHF

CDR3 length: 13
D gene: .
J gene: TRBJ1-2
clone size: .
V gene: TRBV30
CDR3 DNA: TGTGCCTGGAGCGATCAAGACAGCTATGGCTACACCTTC
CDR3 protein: CAWSDQDSYGYTF

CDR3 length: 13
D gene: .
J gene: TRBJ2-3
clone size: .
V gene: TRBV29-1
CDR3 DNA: TGCAGCGTGGCAAAAGGGGTCGGAGATACGCAGTATTTT
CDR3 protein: CSVAKGVGDTQYF

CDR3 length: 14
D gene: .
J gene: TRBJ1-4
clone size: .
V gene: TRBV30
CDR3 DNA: TGTGCCTGGAGTGCCGGGGGCAATACCGAAAAACTGTTTTTT
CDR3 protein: CAWSAGGNTEKLFF

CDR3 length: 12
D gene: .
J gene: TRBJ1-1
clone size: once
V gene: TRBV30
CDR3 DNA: TGTGCCTGGAGGGGGGGCGAGGGTGAAGCTTTCTTT
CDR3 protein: CAWRGGEGEAFF

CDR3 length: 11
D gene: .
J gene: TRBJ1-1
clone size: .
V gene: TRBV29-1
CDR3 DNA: TGCAGCGTTGAAAGACCGTTTGAAGCTTTCTTT
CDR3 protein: CSVERPFEAFF

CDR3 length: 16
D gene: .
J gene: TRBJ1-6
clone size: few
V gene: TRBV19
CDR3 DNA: TGTGCCAGTATGGACGCGGGGGTGGTTCGTAATTCACCCCTCCACTTT
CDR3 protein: CASMDAGVVRNSPLHF

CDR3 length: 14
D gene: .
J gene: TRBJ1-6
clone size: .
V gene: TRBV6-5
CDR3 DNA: TGTGCCAGCCGTGGGACGTCCTATAATTCACCCCTCCACTTT
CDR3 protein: CASRGTSYNSPLHF

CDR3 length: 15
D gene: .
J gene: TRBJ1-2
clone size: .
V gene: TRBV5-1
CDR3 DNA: TGCGCCAGCAGCTTGGCCGACAGGCCATCCTATGGCTACACCTTC
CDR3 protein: CASSLADRPSYGYTF

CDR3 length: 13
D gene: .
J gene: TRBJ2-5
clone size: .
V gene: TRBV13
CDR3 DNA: TGTGCCAGCAGCCGCACTTTGGGAGAGACCCAGTACTTC
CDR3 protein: CASSRTLGETQYF

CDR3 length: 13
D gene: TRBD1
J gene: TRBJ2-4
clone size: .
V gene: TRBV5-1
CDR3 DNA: TGCGCCAGCAGCTTTGACAGGGGAAACATTCAGTACTTC
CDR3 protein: CASSFDRGNIQYF

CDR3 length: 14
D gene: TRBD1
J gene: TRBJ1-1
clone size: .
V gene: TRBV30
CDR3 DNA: TGTGCCTGGAGGTTGACAGGGCTCGGCCCTGAAGCTTTCTTT
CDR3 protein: CAWRLTGLGPEAFF

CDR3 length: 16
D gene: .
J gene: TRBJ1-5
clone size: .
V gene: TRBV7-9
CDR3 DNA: TGTGCCAGCAGCTTAGGGGTAGGTGACATCAATCAGCCCCAGCATTTT
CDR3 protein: CASSLGVGDINQPQHF

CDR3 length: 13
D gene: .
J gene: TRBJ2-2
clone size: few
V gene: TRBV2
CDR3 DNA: TGTGCCAGCAATCCGGACGGGCTCGGGGAGCTGTTTTTT
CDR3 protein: CASNPDGLGELFF

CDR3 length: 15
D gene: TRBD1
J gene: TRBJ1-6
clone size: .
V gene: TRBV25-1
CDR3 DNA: TGTGCCAGCACTCCTACAGGGGTGGGTAATTCACCCCTCCACTTT
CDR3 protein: CASTPTGVGNSPLHF

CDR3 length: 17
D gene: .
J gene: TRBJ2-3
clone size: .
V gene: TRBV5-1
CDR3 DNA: TGCGCCAGCAGCTTGGATGTCGGGACCCTGAGCACAGATACGCAGTATTTT
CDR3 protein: CASSLDVGTLSTDTQYF

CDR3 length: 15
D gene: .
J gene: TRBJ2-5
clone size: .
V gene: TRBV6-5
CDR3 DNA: TGTGCCAGCAGTTACTTCGTAACGGGGAGGCAGACCCAGTACTTC
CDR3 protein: CASSYFVTGRQTQYF

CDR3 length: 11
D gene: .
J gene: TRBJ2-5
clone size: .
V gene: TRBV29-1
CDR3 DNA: TGCAGCGTTGGCCATCAAGAGACCCAGTACTTC
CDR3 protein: CSVGHQETQYF

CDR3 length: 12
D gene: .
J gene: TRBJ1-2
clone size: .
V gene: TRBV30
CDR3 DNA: TGTGCCTGCCCCTGGGCCCCTTATGGCTACACCTTC
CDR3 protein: CACPWAPYGYTF

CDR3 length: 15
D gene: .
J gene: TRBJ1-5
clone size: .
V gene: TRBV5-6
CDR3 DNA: TGTGCCAGCAGCTTTGGGGAGCGGGGCAATCAGCCCCAGCATTTT
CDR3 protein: CASSFGERGNQPQHF

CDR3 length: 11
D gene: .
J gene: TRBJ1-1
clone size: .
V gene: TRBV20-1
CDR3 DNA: TGCAGTGTAGGGCACAACACTGAAGCTTTCTTT
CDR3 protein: CSVGHNTEAFF

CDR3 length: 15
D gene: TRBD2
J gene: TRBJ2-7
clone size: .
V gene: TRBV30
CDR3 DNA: TGTGCCTGGAGTAGAACTCTTGGGGGGGCCTACGAGCAGTACTTC
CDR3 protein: CAWSRTLGGAYEQYF

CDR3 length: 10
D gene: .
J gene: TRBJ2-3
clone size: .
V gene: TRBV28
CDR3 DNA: TGTGCCAGCAAGCTGGATACGCAGTATTTT
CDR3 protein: CASKLDTQYF

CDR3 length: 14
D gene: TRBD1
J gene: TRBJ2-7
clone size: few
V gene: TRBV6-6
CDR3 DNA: TGTGCCAGCAGTTACGGGGGACAGGGCTACGAGCAGTACTTC
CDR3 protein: CASSYGGQGYEQYF

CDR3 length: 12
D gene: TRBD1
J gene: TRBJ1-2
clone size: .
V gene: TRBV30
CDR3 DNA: TGTGCCTCGACAGGGTTTGTCTATGGCTACACCTTC
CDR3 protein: CASTGFVYGYTF

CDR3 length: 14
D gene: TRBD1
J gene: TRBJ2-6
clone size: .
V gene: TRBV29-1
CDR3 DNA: TGCAGCGTTCAGGGGGACCCTGGGGCCAACGTCCTGACTTTC
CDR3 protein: CSVQGDPGANVLTF

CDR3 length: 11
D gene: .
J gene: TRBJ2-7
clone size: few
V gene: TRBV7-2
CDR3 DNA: TGTGCCAGCAGCTCAACCTACGAGCAGTACTTC
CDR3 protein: CASSSTYEQYF

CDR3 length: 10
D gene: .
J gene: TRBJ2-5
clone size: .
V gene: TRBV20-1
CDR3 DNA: TGCAGTGCTAGGGGGCAGACCCAGTACTTC
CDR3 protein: CSARGQTQYF

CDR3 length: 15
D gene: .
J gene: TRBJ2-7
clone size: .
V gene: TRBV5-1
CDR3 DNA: TGCGCCAGCGGTCACCGAGGGGCTGAGGGCTACGAGCAGTACTTC
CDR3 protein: CASGHRGAEGYEQYF

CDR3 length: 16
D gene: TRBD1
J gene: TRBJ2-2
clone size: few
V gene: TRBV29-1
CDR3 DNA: TGCAGCGTCGGCGGCCAAACAGGGGGGAACACCGGGGAGCTGTTTTTT
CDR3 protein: CSVGGQTGGNTGELFF

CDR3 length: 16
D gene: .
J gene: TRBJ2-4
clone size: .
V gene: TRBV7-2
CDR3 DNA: TGTGCCAGCAGCTTCGAACAGGCAGGGTTCAAAAACATTCAGTACTTC
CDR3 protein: CASSFEQAGFKNIQYF

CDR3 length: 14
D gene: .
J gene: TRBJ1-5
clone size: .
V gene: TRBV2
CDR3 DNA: TGTGCCAGCAGCCGGACAGTCCGGGAGCAGCCCCAGCATTTT
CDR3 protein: CASSRTVREQPQHF

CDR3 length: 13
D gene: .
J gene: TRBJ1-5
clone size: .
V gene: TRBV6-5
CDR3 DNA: TGTGCCAGCAGCCGACAGGGCAATCAGCCCCAGCATTTT
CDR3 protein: CASSRQGNQPQHF

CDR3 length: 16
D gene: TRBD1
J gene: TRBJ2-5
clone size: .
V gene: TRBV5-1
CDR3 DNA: TGCGCCAGCAGTTTGGGGCGGGACAGGGGCCGGGAGACCCAGTACTTC
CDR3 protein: CASSLGRDRGRETQYF

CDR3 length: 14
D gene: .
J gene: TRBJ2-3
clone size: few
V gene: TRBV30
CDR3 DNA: TGTGCCTGGACAGCAGGCGTAACCACAGATACGCAGTATTTT
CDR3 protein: CAWTAGVTTDTQYF

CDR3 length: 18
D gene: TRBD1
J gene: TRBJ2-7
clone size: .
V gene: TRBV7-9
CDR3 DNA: TGTGCCAGTACTCGGGGGACAGGGATCCTCACCTCCTCCTACGAGCAGTACTTC
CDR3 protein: CASTRGTGILTSSYEQYF

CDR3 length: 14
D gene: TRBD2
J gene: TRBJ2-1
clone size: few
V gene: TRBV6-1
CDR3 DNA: TGTGCCAGCATGGAAGCGGGGATACCGAATGAGCAGTTCTTC
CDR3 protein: CASMEAGIPNEQFF

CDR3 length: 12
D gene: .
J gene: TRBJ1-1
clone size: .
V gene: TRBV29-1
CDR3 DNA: TGCAGCGTTGAGGGGAGGACAATTGAAGCTTTCTTT
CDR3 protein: CSVEGRTIEAFF

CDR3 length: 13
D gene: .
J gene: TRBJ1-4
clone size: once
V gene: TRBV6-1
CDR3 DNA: TGTGCCGGGGGGCGTACAACTAATGAAAAACTGTTTTTT
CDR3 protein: CAGGRTTNEKLFF